This T cell receptor beta chain was obtained from a study of T-cell reconstitution after alpha-beta-depleted transplantation in children (dated by TCRdb to the mid-2010s). Background for the entire study: Using TCR repertoire profiling, the study followed T-cell immune reconstitution in a quantitative way in children after TCRalphabeta/CD19-depleted allogeneic hematopoietic cell transplantation.

As encoded in the germline V gene, CDR1 is SGHAT while CDR2 is FQNNGV. Including cysteine and phenylalanine, the CDR3 has 16 amino acids. Just CDR3 DNA is preserved here, 48 bases in frame from base 1. V loses 4 bases at its end and J loses 6 bases; junction bases beyond the gene matches: 13. The library was prepared using PCR. For sequencing, an Illumina HiSeq 2500 was employed. TCR libraries were prepared with molecular barcoding, using unique molecular identifiers to normalize TCRbeta repertoire quantification. TCRdb trimmed the raw reads at Q25, called clones with MiXCR and kept productive beta chains. Each entry merges the rows of one CDR3 protein and shows their most common DNA and genes. This sample is represented by 200,000 to 250,000 distinct CDR3 sequences; approximately 9% of them were singletons. The ten top clones hold around 6.2% of the sample. This clonotype showed up just a few times. This clone's antigen is unknown. No clone much larger than this one lies a single base away; base qualities are absent.

The source was PBMCs from the stem cell graft donor, collected from the stem cell graft. This TCR came from a human donor who donated a stem cell graft to a child with acute lymphoblastic leukemia. The chain links TRBV11-2 with TRBJ2-5; TRBD1 agrees with 8 junctional bases. The sequence in DNA is TGTGCCAGCAGCTCCCTCAGGACAGGGTTGATTAAGACCCAGTACTTC. It translates as CASSSLRTGLIKTQYF.